The entry below gives a single TCR beta chain sequence along with its context. Original handling: Amplification of reference gene primers provided the estimated nucleated cell counts. Profiled with immunoSEQ multiplex PCR; TCRdb holds only in-frame clones, not every one. V, J and clone size are those of that table, while D and trimming were read from the DNA. Of more than 95,000 clones listed, around 90% are singletons. CDR3 length equals 15 residues. In germline, CDR1 is SGHRS, CDR2 YFSETQ. With 1 base clipped from V and 3 bases from J, the junction kept 0 bases outside the gene matches. The data were taken from a study of blood T cell repertoires in COVID-19. Overall study context: Both acute and convalescent COVID-19 samples were obtained from the United States, Italy and Spain. The analysed material was cDNA or gDNA that came from T cells, B-cell-depleted T cells, or PBMCs.

Input material: peripheral blood. The sequence was collected from a human donor in a cohort sampled during active COVID-19. The J gene is TRBJ2-3, the V gene TRBV5-1, with TRBD2 matching 12 bases. The CDR3 sequence: CASSLTSGGTDTQYF. CDR3 nucleotides: TGCGCCAGCAGCTTGACTAGCGGGGGGACAGATACGCAGTATTTT.